A selection of T cell receptor beta chains follows, all from one sample in a study of beta chain features in type 1 diabetes. The table came from immunoSEQ multiplex PCR; TCRdb's copy has only in-frame clones and leaves some out. The data hold 350,000 to 450,000 clones, with about 16% observed a single time. The sequenced sample consisted of naive CD4+ T cells from blood. All receptors derive from a woman between 18 and 29 years old in good health. Each CDR3 is given with its conserved first and last residue. The order of the fields is V gene, clone size, J gene, CDR3 length, D gene, CDR3 protein, CDR3 DNA. A D gene is named only where the DNA matches it firmly. Clone size is stated in some rows and not others, as once, few, many or a class when expanded.

v_call: TRBV29-1
clone_size: few
j_call: TRBJ2-7
cdr3_length: 13
d_call: -
cdr3_aa: CSVDSGTYHEQYF
cdr3_nt: TGCAGCGTTGATAGTGGGACTTACCACGAGCAGTACTTC

v_call: TRBV27
clone_size: few
j_call: TRBJ2-6
cdr3_length: 18
d_call: TRBD2
cdr3_aa: CASRASGRVAGGANVLTF
cdr3_nt: TGTGCCAGCAGGGCTAGCGGGAGGGTCGCTGGGGGGGCCAACGTCCTGACTTTC

v_call: TRBV7-9
clone_size: -
j_call: TRBJ2-5
cdr3_length: 14
d_call: TRBD1
cdr3_aa: CASSYDRAQETQYF
cdr3_nt: TGTGCCAGCAGCTACGACAGGGCACAAGAGACCCAGTACTTC

v_call: TRBV5-6
clone_size: -
j_call: TRBJ2-7
cdr3_length: 14
d_call: -
cdr3_aa: CASSFAATPYEQYF
cdr3_nt: TGTGCCAGCAGCTTTGCGGCAACCCCCTACGAGCAGTACTTC

v_call: TRBV18
clone_size: -
j_call: TRBJ2-1
cdr3_length: 13
d_call: -
cdr3_aa: CASSPGATNEQFF
cdr3_nt: TGTGCCAGCTCACCGGGGGCGACGAATGAGCAGTTCTTC

v_call: TRBV7-8
clone_size: -
j_call: TRBJ2-1
cdr3_length: 15
d_call: -
cdr3_aa: CASSLGGLSYNEQFF
cdr3_nt: TGTGCCAGCAGCTTAGGCGGGCTCTCCTACAATGAGCAGTTCTTC

v_call: TRBV18
clone_size: -
j_call: TRBJ1-1
cdr3_length: 15
d_call: -
cdr3_aa: CASSPLGTENTEAFF
cdr3_nt: TGTGCCAGCTCACCACTTGGAACAGAAAACACTGAAGCTTTCTTT

v_call: TRBV21-1
clone_size: few
j_call: TRBJ2-7
cdr3_length: 16
d_call: -
cdr3_aa: CASTRKGREITYEQYF
cdr3_nt: TGTGCCAGCACCCGAAAGGGGAGGGAGATCACCTACGAGCAGTACTTC

v_call: TRBV28
clone_size: -
j_call: TRBJ1-2
cdr3_length: 16
d_call: -
cdr3_aa: CASSPADREPVVGYTF
cdr3_nt: TGTGCCAGCAGTCCCGCGGACCGGGAACCAGTTGTTGGCTACACCTTC

v_call: TRBV28
clone_size: few
j_call: TRBJ2-1
cdr3_length: 12
d_call: -
cdr3_aa: CASSFSRSEQFF
cdr3_nt: TGTGCCAGCAGCTTTTCTAGGAGTGAGCAGTTCTTC

v_call: TRBV5-6
clone_size: -
j_call: TRBJ2-2
cdr3_length: 14
d_call: TRBD1
cdr3_aa: CASRPRQGTGELFF
cdr3_nt: TGTGCCAGCAGACCCCGACAGGGCACCGGGGAGCTGTTTTTT

v_call: TRBV29-1
clone_size: -
j_call: TRBJ1-2
cdr3_length: 14
d_call: -
cdr3_aa: CSVLDSGVGYGYTF
cdr3_nt: TGCAGCGTTCTAGACTCCGGGGTTGGCTATGGCTACACCTTC

v_call: TRBV5-1
clone_size: -
j_call: TRBJ2-7
cdr3_length: 15
d_call: -
cdr3_aa: CASSQGDRRQYEQYF
cdr3_nt: TGCGCCAGCAGCCAAGGTGACCGGAGGCAATACGAGCAGTACTTC

v_call: TRBV4-1
clone_size: few
j_call: TRBJ2-3
cdr3_length: 17
d_call: TRBD1
cdr3_aa: CASSHTGAISSTDTQYF
cdr3_nt: TGCGCCAGCAGCCACACAGGGGCCATCTCTAGCACAGATACGCAGTATTTT